These 10 T cell receptor beta chains came from one sample sequenced in a study of blood T cell repertoires in COVID-19 (dated by TCRdb to the early 2020s). Library construction relied on the immunoSEQ multiplex PCR assay. TCRdb stores this immuneACCESS table with in-frame sequences only. Part of the clones is absent; in the studies checked, under half of the shortfall reflects unresolved V genes, and no reason is known for the rest. The sample includes about 120,000 clones, with roughly 89% observed a single time. The ten largest clonotypes hold 3.8% of the sample. Sequencing used peripheral blood. The receptors shown here come from an older woman with COVID-19, enrolled during active disease.

In its sample, this clone was seen a few times. The chain has TRBV5-4 and TRBJ1-5, with a possible D match to TRBD1 (6 bases). This CDR3 is built from 15 residues. Trimming took 2 bases from V and 0 from J, leaving 9 bases between them. CDR1 and CDR2 from the germline V gene are SGHNT and YYREEE (reference sequence). The CDR3: CASSLGGVSNQPQHF. Here the CDR3 DNA reads TGTGCCAGCAGCTTAGGGGGGGTTAGCAATCAGCCCCAGCATTTT. The full variable domain, completed using reference TRBV5-4 and TRBJ1-5, is ETGVTQSPTHLIKTRGQQVTLRCSSQSGHNTVSWYQQALGQGPQFIFQYYREEENGRGNFPPRFSGLQFPNYSSELNVNALELDDSALYLCASSLGGVSNQPQHFGDGTRLSIL.

The chain combines TRBV7-3 with TRBJ2-7, with 11 bases lining up with TRBD2. V lost 0 bases and J lost 3; bases outside the gene matches: 1. The CDR3 length is 15 residues. Germline V gene lookup returns CDR1 SGHTA and CDR2 FQGTGA. This chain's CDR3 is CASSLTGTSGYEQYF. The CDR3 DNA follows: TGTGCCAGCAGCTTAACAGGGACTAGCGGCTACGAGCAGTACTTC.

CDR3 sequence reads: CASSEERLSYNEQFF. CDR3 DNA: TGTGCCAGCAGTGAAGAGAGGCTGTCCTACAATGAGCAGTTCTTC. This chain uses TRBV6-1 with TRBJ2-1; no firm D call. CDR3 length: 15 residues. The V and J ends lost 1 base and 1 base respectively, with 8 bases between them. Germline CDR1 is MNHNS and CDR2 is SASEGT.

This chain uses TRBV7-2 with TRBJ1-6; D not resolved. V gave up 7 bases and J gave up 5 bases, with 12 bases separating them. The CDR3 totals 14 residues. The germline V gene encodes CDR1 SGHTA and CDR2 FQGNSA. The CDR3 DNA reads TGTGCCAGCACCCTTGGGCAGAATAATTCACCCCTCCACTTT. Translated, it gives CASTLGQNNSPLHF. Together with reference TRBV7-2 and TRBJ1-6, the CDR3 gives the full variable domain: GAGVSQSPSNKVTEKGKDVELRCDPISGHTALYWYRQSLGQGLEFLIYFQGNSAPDKSGLPSDRFSAERTGGSVSTLTIQRTQQEDSAVYLCASTLGQNNSPLHFGNGTRLTVT.

The chain carries TRBV5-4 and TRBJ2-1, with 8 bases aligning to TRBD2. This CDR3 is built from 15 residues. The trim removed 0 bases at V and 8 bases at J, leaving 7 bases unmatched. Germline values: CDR1 SGHNT, CDR2 YYREEE (reference sequence). CDR3 in DNA: TGTGCCAGCAGCTTGGCGCGGGGGGCAGGGGATGAGCAGTTCTTC. Its translation is CASSLARGAGDEQFF.

Details on this clone: Other DNA sequences within the sample encode an identical CDR3. The V gene is TRBV18, the J gene TRBJ1-5, with a tentative D call TRBD1 (5 bases). The CDR3 is 14 amino acids. Between the trimmed V and J ends, which lost 3 bases and 7 bases, there was a span of 13 bases. Germline V gene data show CDR1 as KGHSH and CDR2 as LQKENI. CDR3 amino acids: CASSPSGGGQPQHF. The DNA of the CDR3 is TGTGCCAGCTCACCGTCGGGGGGAGGGCAGCCCCAGCATTTT.

The chain employs TRBV2 and TRBJ1-6; possibly TRBD1 for D (5 bases). This CDR3 contains 14 residues. Germline assignment: CDR1 SNHLY and CDR2 FYNNEI. V lost 7 bases and J 2 bases, leaving 9 bases between the germline ends. The CDR3 protein is CASKAGPYNSPLHF. The CDR3 DNA follows: TGTGCCAGCAAAGCGGGACCCTATAATTCACCCCTCCACTTT.

This rearrangement joins TRBV5-1 to TRBJ2-2; 12 bases are a match to TRBD1. V trimming: 0 bases; J trimming: 7 bases; junction bases outside the gene matches: 7. This CDR3 has 17 residues. CDR1 and CDR2 (germline): SGHRS, YFSETQ. The CDR3 loop is CASSLARGTGGIGELFF. CDR3 bases: TGCGCCAGCAGCTTGGCGCGAGGGACAGGGGGCATCGGGGAGCTGTTTTTT.

The chain uses TRBV7-2 and TRBJ2-1, with TRBD2 identical over 11 bases. In germline, CDR1 is SGHTA, CDR2 FQGNSA. Trimming removed 5 bases from V and 6 bases from J; junction bases left unmatched: 9. This CDR3 is built from 16 residues. The CDR3 here is CASSPLSGGAFNEQFF. Here the CDR3 DNA reads TGTGCCAGCAGCCCCCTTAGCGGGGGGGCCTTCAATGAGCAGTTCTTC.

The genes are TRBV30 and TRBJ2-1; 7 bases line up with TRBD1. Per the germline V gene, CDR1 is GTSNPN and CDR2 is SVGIG (reference sequence). With 0 bases clipped from V and 9 bases from J, the junction kept 5 bases outside the gene matches. The CDR3 is made up of 13 amino acids. This chain's CDR3 is CAWSVRTGSEQFF. Here the CDR3 DNA reads TGTGCCTGGAGTGTAAGGACAGGTAGTGAGCAGTTCTTC. Filled out from reference TRBV30 and TRBJ2-1, the complete variable domain reads SQTIHQWPATLVQPVGSPLSLECTVEGTSNPNLYWYRQAAGRGLQLLFYSVGIGQISSEVPQNLSASRPQDRQFILSSKKLLLSDSGFYLCAWSVRTGSEQFFGPGTRLTVL.